This T cell receptor (beta chain) derives from a study of yellow fever vaccine responses in identical twins. Study conclusions and caveats: A vaccine T cell response that seemed partly convergent and partly personalized was reported in twins.

Unmatched junction bases numbered 8, after V lost 10 bases and J lost 5 bases. Per the germline V gene, CDR1 is LNHDA and CDR2 is SQIVND (reference sequence). The CDR3 length is 12 residues. A remark on this clonotype: Its antigen is currently unknown.

TCRdb passed the RT-PCR reads through MiXCR, listing each CDR3 protein once. The sample lists some 35,000 distinct CDR3 sequences, 60% occurring once. This sample comprised T cells from blood (PBMCs), unsorted or a sorted subset (not recorded which), obtained before or after yellow fever vaccination (not recorded which). The sequence was collected from a woman aged 18-29 years who received the yellow fever vaccine. This chain links TRBV19 with TRBJ2-7; 7 bases agree with TRBD1. This CDR3 reads CATRQGSNEQYF. CDR3 nucleotide sequence: TGTGCCACAAGACAGGGAAGCAACGAGCAGTACTTC.